Given below is one TCR beta chain in context. Its antigen is as yet unknown. V lost 8 bases and J lost 3, with 13 bases in between. The germline V gene has CDR1 MDHEN and CDR2 SYDVKM. The CDR3 totals 13 residues. The record originates from a study of shared clonotypes between healthy human individuals. Broader study findings: Naive subsets typically showed greater estimated richness than memory subsets. How much donors shared clonotypes was expected to be affected by sequencing depth.

Here immunoSEQ multiplex PCR was the method, and the copy in TCRdb shows in-frame clones only, minus some. The sample consists of 950,000 to 1,200,000 clones, 77% of them appearing once. This sequence joins TRBV28 and TRBJ2-5; no clear D. The sequence was collected from a man between 18 and 35 years old in good health. Some clones in this sample may be carry-over from other donors' samples. Sequencing was done on a sample of memory CD4+ T cells from PBMCs. As to subset: CD45RA-negative fraction. CDR3 residues: CASQPPGEETQYF. The CDR3 region has the DNA TGTGCCAGCCAACCCCCGGGTGAAGAGACCCAGTACTTC.